This TCR beta chain was recovered during a study of blood T cells in healthy people across ages. Across the study: The capture of about one barcoded beta molecule per two T cells was achieved by template switching. Study outcomes and limitations: Long-lived and aged donors differed, with more naive CD4+ cells and higher diversity in the long-lived. As naive T cell percentage varied, TCR beta diversity correlated strongly with it.

The germline V and J ends were trimmed by 1 base and 12 bases, with 22 bases remaining between them. CDR3 length: 16 amino acids. CDR1 is SGHTA, CDR2 FQGNSA, per germline. A few counts support this clonotype. Its antigen is not known. Each donor had around 9.2 milliliters of peripheral blood drawn. It was with a sample-barcoded 5' primer and a J-beta primer mix that a second PCR of roughly 7 to 12 cycles was run. From the 5' RACE reads, TCRdb called clonotypes with MiXCR, one entry per CDR3 protein. The sample yields fewer than 750,000 distinct CDR3 sequences, around 48% seen once. The V and J genes are TRBV7-2 and TRBJ2-4; tentatively, D is TRBD1 (6 bases). The specimen was blood. The receptor comes from a man older than 75 in good health. The CDR3 DNA reads TGTGCCAGCAGCTTAGGAGTGCGCACAGGGATGATCTCTCAGTACTTC. Translating gives CASSLGVRTGMISQYF.